This is a list of T cell receptor beta chains from one sample in a study of CD8+CD57+ T cells in acquired aplastic anemia. MiXCR, run by TCRdb on the reads, gives a single entry per CDR3 protein. The sample lists 180,000 or so distinct CDR3 sequences, around half occurring once. Input material: sorted CD4+, CD8+, or CD8+CD57+ T cells (not recorded which) from PBMCs. Receptor source: a human donor with aplastic anemia. Both conserved end residues are trimmed from each CDR3. Fields, in order: clone size, V gene, J gene, CDR3 protein. For some rows the clone size is stated as once, few or many, or as a class when expanded; others skip it.

once	TRBV7-2	TRBJ1-5	ASSRTENQPQH
NA	TRBV7-9	TRBJ1-1	ASSPLLKTGNEAF
many	TRBV14	TRBJ1-2	ASSGRLYGYT
many	TRBV3-1	TRBJ1-6	ASSPDRGRSPLH
many	TRBV24-1	TRBJ2-5	ATRRGETQY
NA	TRBV20-1	TRBJ1-1	SARDRHGRARATEAF
NA	TRBV24-1	TRBJ2-7	ATSDFSSGRYEQY
few	TRBV10-3	TRBJ2-2	AISESTGAGELF
many	TRBV12-3/TRBV12-4	TRBJ2-1	ASSLRNEQF
many	TRBV3-1	TRBJ2-7	ASSHVGQGRNEQY
many	TRBV2	TRBJ1-6	ASSYGRTSSYNSPLH
many	TRBV19	TRBJ1-4	ASSIGAGNEKLF
few	TRBV7-9	TRBJ2-7	ASSSTSYEQY
NA	TRBV2	TRBJ2-5	ASRRERGPQY
NA	TRBV20-1	TRBJ2-5	SASLDSFTQETQY
NA	TRBV15	TRBJ2-7	ATSRETVYEQY
many	TRBV6-5	TRBJ2-5	ASSYRPSGYQETQY
many	TRBV7-7	TRBJ2-3	ASSLVPSDTQY
many	TRBV20-1	TRBJ1-5	SASTWDVSNQPQH
many	TRBV11-1	TRBJ2-5	ASSGGRLGAQY
many	TRBV7-3	TRBJ2-3	ASSRTGGTDTQY
NA	TRBV19	TRBJ2-2	ASSIIQRRGTEELF
NA	TRBV12-3/TRBV12-4	TRBJ1-2	ASSSKGNYGYT
NA	TRBV7-8	TRBJ2-7	ASSLDVRQGSHEQY
NA	TRBV5-1	TRBJ2-5	ASRLERGSQETQY
NA	TRBV10-3	TRBJ2-5	AISERGAETQY
many	TRBV9	TRBJ1-1	ASSLGEASVGTEAF
NA	TRBV14	TRBJ1-1	ASSPYTLSDREYMNTEAF
few	TRBV27	TRBJ1-2	ASRQLPYGYT
NA	TRBV20-1	TRBJ2-5	SASLTGGRETQY
few	TRBV9	TRBJ1-1	ASSVASLGWGSLAMNTEAF
NA	TRBV7-3	TRBJ2-7	ASSLMAGGFTYEQY
NA	TRBV20-1	TRBJ2-7	SAKDRGDYEQY
NA	TRBV6-5	TRBJ1-2	ASSYGGTNYGYT
once	TRBV29-1	TRBJ2-3	SVVRDRNTDTQY
many	TRBV12-3/TRBV12-4	TRBJ2-3	ASSLALGGTDTQY
NA	TRBV7-2	TRBJ2-7	ASSPLREQY
NA	TRBV24-1	TRBJ1-1	ATSDTPRRNTEAF
few	TRBV18	TRBJ2-1	ASSPRTGYNEQF
NA	TRBV29-1	TRBJ2-2	SVEDRGLNTGELF
many	TRBV2	TRBJ1-5	ASSLGEGQPQH
once	TRBV7-9	TRBJ2-7	ASSGGAAYEQY
many	TRBV7-3	TRBJ2-2	ASSLGVVNTGELF
many	TRBV11-2	TRBJ2-1	ASTPPGSPNEQF
many	TRBV5-1	TRBJ2-5	ASSKRPGQGLGETQY
NA	TRBV15	TRBJ2-6	ATSRPYSSGANVLT
NA	TRBV10-3	TRBJ2-2	AISDWVDANTGELF
NA	TRBV19	TRBJ1-5	ASSTTRGGQPQH
NA	TRBV19	TRBJ2-7	ARSAGQGTYEQY
many	TRBV11-2	TRBJ2-3	ASSLLRGPDTQY
few	TRBV28	TRBJ1-2	ASSQRDGYT
NA	TRBV2	TRBJ2-2	ASAGQVNTGELF
NA	TRBV2	TRBJ2-3	ASSLAGVSTDTQY
NA	TRBV15	TRBJ1-2	ATSRDQGGSDGYT
NA	TRBV20-1	TRBJ2-5	SANPLARETQY
many	TRBV7-3	TRBJ2-3	ASSLFQGGGTDTQY
NA	TRBV5-4	TRBJ2-7	ASSPRGGGRHEQY
once	TRBV11-2	TRBJ1-2	ASSFEPGGAYYGYT